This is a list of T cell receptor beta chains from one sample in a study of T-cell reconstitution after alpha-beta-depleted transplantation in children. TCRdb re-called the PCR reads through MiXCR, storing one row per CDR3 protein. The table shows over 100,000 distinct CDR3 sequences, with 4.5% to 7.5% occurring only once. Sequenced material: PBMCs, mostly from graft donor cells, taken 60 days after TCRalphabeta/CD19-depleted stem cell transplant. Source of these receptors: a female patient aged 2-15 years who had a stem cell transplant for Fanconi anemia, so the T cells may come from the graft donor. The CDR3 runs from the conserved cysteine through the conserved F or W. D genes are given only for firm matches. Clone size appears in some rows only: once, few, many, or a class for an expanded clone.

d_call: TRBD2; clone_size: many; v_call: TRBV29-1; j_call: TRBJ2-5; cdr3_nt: TGCAGCGTCGGCTCTCCCGGAGGGACTAGCGACCAAGAGACCCAGTACTTC; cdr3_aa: CSVGSPGGTSDQETQYF
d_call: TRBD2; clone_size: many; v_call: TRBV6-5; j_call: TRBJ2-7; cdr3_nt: TGTGCCAGCAGTTACTCGGGACTAAACTACGAGCAGTACTTC; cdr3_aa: CASSYSGLNYEQYF
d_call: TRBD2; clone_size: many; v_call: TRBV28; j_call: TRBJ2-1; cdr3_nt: TGTGCCAGCAGTCCAGAAGGACTAGCGGGATTCCAGTTCTTC; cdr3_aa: CASSPEGLAGFQFF
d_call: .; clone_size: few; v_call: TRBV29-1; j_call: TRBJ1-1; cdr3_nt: TGCAGCGTTGCGGGCAGGGCAGGGAGCACTGAAGCTTTCTTT; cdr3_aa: CSVAGRAGSTEAFF
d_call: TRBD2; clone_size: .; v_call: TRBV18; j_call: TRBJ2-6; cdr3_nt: TGTGCCAGCTCACCATTTGCGGGAGGGCGTCCTGGGGCCAACGTCCTGACTTTC; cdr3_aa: CASSPFAGGRPGANVLTF
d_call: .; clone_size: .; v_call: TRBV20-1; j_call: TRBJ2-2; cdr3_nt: TGCAGTGCTAAAAAAGGAGCTTCGACCGGGGAGCTGTTTTTT; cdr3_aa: CSAKKGASTGELFF
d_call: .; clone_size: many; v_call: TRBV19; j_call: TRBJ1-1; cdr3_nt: TGTGCCAGTAAAAAACTTGGTGTCGGGGTGGACACTGAAGCTTTCTTT; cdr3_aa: CASKKLGVGVDTEAFF
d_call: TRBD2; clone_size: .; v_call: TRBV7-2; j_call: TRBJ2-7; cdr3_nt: TGTGCCAGCAGCTTAGAATCGACTAGCGGGAGAGGCGAGCAGTACTTC; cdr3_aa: CASSLESTSGRGEQYF
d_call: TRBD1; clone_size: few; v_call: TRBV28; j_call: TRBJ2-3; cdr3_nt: TGTGCCAGCAGTTTGGGGACAGGGGGGCCAGATACGCAGTATTTT; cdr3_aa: CASSLGTGGPDTQYF
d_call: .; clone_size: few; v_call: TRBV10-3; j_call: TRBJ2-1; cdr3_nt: TGTGCCATCAGTACTAGTGCGTCCTCCTACAATGAGCAGTTCTTC; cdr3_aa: CAISTSASSYNEQFF
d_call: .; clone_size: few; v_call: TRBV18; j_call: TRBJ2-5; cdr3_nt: TGTGCCAGCTCACGGACCTCGAACTGGCTAGAGACCCAGTACTTC; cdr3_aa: CASSRTSNWLETQYF
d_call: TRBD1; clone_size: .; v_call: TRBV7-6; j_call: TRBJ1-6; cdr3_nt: TGTGCCAGCAGCTTAGAATACAGGGGTAATTCACCCCTCCACTTT; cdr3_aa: CASSLEYRGNSPLHF
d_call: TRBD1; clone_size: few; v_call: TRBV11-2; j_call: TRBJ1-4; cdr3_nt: TGTGCCAGCAGGAACAGGGGGCAGGCTGAAAAACTGTTTTTT; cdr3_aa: CASRNRGQAEKLFF
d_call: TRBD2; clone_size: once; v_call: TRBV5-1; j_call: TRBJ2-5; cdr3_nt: TGCGCCAGCAGCTTGACTAGCGGGGAGACCCAGTACTTC; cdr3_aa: CASSLTSGETQYF
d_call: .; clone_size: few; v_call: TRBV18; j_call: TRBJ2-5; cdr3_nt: TGTGCCAGCTCACCGCTACAGGGTTCGGGGAAAGAGACCCAGTACTTC; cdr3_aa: CASSPLQGSGKETQYF
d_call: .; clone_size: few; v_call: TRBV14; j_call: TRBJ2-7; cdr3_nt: TGTGCCAGCAGCCAAGGTCCGGGAGCCTCCTACGAGCAGTACTTC; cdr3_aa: CASSQGPGASYEQYF
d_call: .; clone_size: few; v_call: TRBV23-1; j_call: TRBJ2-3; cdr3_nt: TGCGCCAGCAGTCATATTCAGGGGCACACAGATACGCAGTATTTT; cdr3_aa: CASSHIQGHTDTQYF
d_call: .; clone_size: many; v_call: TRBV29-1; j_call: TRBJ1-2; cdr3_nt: TGCAGCGTTGAAGATCCGACCCCCGGCTACACCTTC; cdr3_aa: CSVEDPTPGYTF
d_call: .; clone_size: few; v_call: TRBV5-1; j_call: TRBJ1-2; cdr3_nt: TGCGCCAGCAGCTTGGACAGAATGACTCGATATGGCTACACCTTC; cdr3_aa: CASSLDRMTRYGYTF
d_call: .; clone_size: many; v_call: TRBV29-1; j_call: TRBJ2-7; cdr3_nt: TGCAGCGTTGAGGCGGACACCTCCTACGAGCAGTACTTC; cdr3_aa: CSVEADTSYEQYF
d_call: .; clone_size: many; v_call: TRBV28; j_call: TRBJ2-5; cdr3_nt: TGTGCCAGCAGTTCGTTACGGAGGGGGGAAAAAGAGACCCAGTACTTC; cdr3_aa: CASSSLRRGEKETQYF
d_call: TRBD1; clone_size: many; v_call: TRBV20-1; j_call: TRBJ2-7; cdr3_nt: TGCAGTGCTACGGACAGGGGTGCGTACGAGCAGTACTTC; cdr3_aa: CSATDRGAYEQYF
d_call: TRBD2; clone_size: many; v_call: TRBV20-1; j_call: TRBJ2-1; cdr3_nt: TGCAGTGCTGCACCGGGACTAGCGGGAGTAAATGAGCAGTTCTTC; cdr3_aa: CSAAPGLAGVNEQFF
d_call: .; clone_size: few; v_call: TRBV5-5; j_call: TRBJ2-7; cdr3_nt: TGTGCCAGCAGCTTGTTACCCGGGGGCTCCCCCTACGAGCAGTACTTC; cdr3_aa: CASSLLPGGSPYEQYF
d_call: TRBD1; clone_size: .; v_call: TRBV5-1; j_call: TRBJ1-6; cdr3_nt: TGCGCCAGCAGCTCCCAGGGGGGCAATTCACCCCTCCACTTT; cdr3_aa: CASSSQGGNSPLHF
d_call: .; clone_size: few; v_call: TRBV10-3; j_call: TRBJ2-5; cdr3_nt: TGTGCCATCAGTGAGTCGGGTGGGAGCCATCAAGAGACCCAGTACTTC; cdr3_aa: CAISESGGSHQETQYF
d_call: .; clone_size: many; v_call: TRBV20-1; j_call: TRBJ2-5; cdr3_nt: TGCAGTGCTAGCCTACCACAAGAGACCCAGTACTTC; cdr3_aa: CSASLPQETQYF
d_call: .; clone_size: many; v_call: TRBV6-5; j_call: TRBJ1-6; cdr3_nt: TGTGCCAGCAGTTACTCGAAGGGTAGGGGAAATTCACCCCTCCACTTT; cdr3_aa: CASSYSKGRGNSPLHF
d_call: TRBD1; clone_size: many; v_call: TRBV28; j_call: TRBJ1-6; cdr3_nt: TGTGCCAGCAGTCCGGGACAGGGTAATTCACCCCTCCACTTT; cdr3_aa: CASSPGQGNSPLHF
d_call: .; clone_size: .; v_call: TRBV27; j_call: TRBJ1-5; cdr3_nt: TGTGCCAGCAGTTTAATCGGTACTGGGTCGCCCCAGCATTTT; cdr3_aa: CASSLIGTGSPQHF
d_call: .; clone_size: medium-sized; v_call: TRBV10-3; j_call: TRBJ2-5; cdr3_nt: TGTGCCATCAGTGAGGCAGGGCTGGAGACCCAGTACTTC; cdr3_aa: CAISEAGLETQYF
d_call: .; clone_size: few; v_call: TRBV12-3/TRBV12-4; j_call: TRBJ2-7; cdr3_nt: TGTGCCAGCAGTCTTTCTAGAGGGGGCTACGAGCAGTACTTC; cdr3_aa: CASSLSRGGYEQYF